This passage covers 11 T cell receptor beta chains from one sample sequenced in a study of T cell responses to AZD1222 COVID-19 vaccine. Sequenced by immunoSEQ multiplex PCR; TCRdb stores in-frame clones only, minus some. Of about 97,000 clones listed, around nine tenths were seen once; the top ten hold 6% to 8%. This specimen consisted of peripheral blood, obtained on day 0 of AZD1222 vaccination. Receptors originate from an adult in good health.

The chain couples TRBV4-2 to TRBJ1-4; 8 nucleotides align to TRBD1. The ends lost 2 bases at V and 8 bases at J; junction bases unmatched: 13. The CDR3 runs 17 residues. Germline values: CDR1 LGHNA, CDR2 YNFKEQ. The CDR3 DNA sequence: TGTGCCAGCAGCCAAACGAACAGGGGGGATGTTCGGGAAAAACTGTTTTTT. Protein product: CASSQTNRGDVREKLFF.

DNA for the CDR3: TGCGCCAGCAGCTTGGAGGTCCCTTCAGGGGGAGGCTACACCTTC. Its protein is CASSLEVPSGGGYTF. The rearrangement uses TRBV5-1 and TRBJ1-2; 7 nucleotides match TRBD1. J gave up 8 bases and V 0 bases, and 10 bases lay outside the gene matches. The germline V gene encodes CDR1 SGHRS and CDR2 YFSETQ. This CDR3 comprises 15 residues.

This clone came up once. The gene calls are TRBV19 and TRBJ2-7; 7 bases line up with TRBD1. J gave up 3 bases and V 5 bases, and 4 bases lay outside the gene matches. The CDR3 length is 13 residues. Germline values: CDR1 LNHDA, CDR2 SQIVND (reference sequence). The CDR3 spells CASSVTGYYEQYF. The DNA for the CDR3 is TGTGCCAGTAGTGTGACAGGGTACTACGAGCAGTACTTC.

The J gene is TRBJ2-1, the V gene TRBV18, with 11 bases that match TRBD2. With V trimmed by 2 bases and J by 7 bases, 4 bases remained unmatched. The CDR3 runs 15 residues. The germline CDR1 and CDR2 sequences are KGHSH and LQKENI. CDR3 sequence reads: CASSPFGTSGNEQFF. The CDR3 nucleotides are TGTGCCAGCTCACCATTTGGGACTAGCGGAAATGAGCAGTTCTTC.

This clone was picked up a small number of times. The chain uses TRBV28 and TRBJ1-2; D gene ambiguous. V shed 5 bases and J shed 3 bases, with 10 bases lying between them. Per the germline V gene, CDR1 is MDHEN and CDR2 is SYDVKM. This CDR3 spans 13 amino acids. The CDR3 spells CASSLPRYYGYTF. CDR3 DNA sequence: TGTGCCAGCAGTCTGCCTCGGTACTATGGCTACACCTTC.

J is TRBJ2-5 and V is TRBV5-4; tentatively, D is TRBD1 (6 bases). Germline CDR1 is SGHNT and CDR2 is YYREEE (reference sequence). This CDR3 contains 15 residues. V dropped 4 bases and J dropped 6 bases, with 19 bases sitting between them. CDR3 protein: CASSPGGGLEKTQYF. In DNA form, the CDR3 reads TGTGCCAGCAGCCCTGGGGGCGGCCTTGAAAAGACCCAGTACTTC.

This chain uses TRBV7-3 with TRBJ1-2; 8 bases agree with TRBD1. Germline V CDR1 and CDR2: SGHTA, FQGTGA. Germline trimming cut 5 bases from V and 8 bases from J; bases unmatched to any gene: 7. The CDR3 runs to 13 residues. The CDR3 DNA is TGTGCCAGCAGCGCGACAGGGGCGGACGGCTACACCTTC. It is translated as CASSATGADGYTF.

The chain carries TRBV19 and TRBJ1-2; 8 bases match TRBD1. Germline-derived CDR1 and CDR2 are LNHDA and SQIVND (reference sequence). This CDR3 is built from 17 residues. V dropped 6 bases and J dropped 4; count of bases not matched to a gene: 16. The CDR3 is CASSTPEAGGWGYGYTF. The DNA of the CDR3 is TGTGCCAGTAGCACCCCCGAGGCAGGGGGCTGGGGCTATGGCTACACCTTC.

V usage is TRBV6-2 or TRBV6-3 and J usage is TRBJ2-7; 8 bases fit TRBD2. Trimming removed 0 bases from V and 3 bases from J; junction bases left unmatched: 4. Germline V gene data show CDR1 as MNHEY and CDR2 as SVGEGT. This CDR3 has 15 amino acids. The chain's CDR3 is CASSYSAGGDYEQYF. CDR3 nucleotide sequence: TGTGCCAGCAGTTACTCGGCGGGAGGAGACTACGAGCAGTACTTC.

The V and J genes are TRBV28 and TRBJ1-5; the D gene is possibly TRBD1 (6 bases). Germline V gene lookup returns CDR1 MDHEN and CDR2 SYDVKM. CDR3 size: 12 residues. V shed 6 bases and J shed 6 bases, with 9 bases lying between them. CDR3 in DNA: TGTGCCAGCAGCCAGGGGCGTCAGCCCCAGCATTTT. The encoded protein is CASSQGRQPQHF.

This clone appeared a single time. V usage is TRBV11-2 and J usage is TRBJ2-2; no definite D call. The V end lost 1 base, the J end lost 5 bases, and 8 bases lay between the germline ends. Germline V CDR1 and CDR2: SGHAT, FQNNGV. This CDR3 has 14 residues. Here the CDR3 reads CASSLVSGTGELFF. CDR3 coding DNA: TGTGCCAGCAGCTTAGTATCCGGAACCGGGGAGCTGTTTTTT.